This note documents a single T cell receptor beta chain sequence. Its antigen is still unknown. A much larger clone is a single base away; this may be a read error. Authors' analysis steps: A papillary thyroid cancer distant-metastasis classifier was built from CDR3 differences across clinicopathological groups. TCRdb redid the clone calls on the PCR reads using MiXCR. V and J calls and clone size were set by TCRdb, not the authors. The sample includes under 75,000 clones, around 18% of them seen just once. Each patient came to thyroid surgery without any prior treatment (of any kind). This record comes from a study of metastatic and nonmetastatic thyroid tumors. Turning to the study itself: Malignant thyroid and benign thyroid patients provided blood and tumor or nodule tissue whose repertoires were compared. Study-level findings and limits: A significant increase in TCR beta diversity was reportedly seen in malignant thyroid tumors relative to benign nodules, in blood and tumor.

The receptor was derived from a female donor with papillary thyroid cancer or a benign thyroid nodule (not recorded which). Some clones in this sample may be carry-over from other donors' samples. Sequenced input: blood.

The CDR3 nucleotides are TGTGCCAGCAACGCAGGGAGTTACAATGAGCAGTTCTTC. Translation gives CASNAGSYNEQFF. The genes are TRBV7-6 and TRBJ2-1; D assignment may be TRBD1 or TRBD2 (5 bases each). This CDR3 spans 13 amino acids. Germline CDR1 and CDR2: SGHVS and FNYEAQ. Trimming shortened V by 7 bases and J by 4 bases, and 11 bases separated the two germline ends.